Each of the 28 T cell receptor beta chains below was sequenced from the same sample in a study of CD8+ T cells in alopecia areata. Sequencing used cDNA as its template, made by extracting RNA and reverse transcribing it. The assay was immunoSEQ multiplex PCR, and TCRdb's table has in-frame clones only and misses some. The sample records 90,000 to 150,000 clones, about three fifths being singletons. Specified treatment: oral pan-JAK inhibitor, 5-10 mg twice daily. Source: CD8+ T cells sorted from blood, taken at week 4, from a patient treated with tofacitinib. The source is a human donor with alopecia areata.

The genes are TRBV27 and TRBJ2-5, with TRBD1 as a possible D gene (5 bases). The germline V and J ends were trimmed by 7 bases and 5 bases, with 17 bases remaining between them. CDR1 and CDR2 from the germline V gene are MNHEY and SMNVEV (reference sequence). This CDR3 region has 14 residues. The CDR3 spells CASMGQAPRETQYF. The CDR3 DNA is TGTGCCAGCATGGGGCAGGCCCCTCGGGAGACCCAGTACTTC.

Only one count was recorded for this clone. This sequence joins TRBV29-1 and TRBJ2-5; weak D call: TRBD2 (5 bases). CDR1 SQVTM and CDR2 ANQGSEA come from the germline V gene. The CDR3 totals 11 residues. With 1 base removed from V and 9 bases from J, the gap between germline ends came to 9 bases. CDR3 protein: CSVEASGSQYF. CDR3 DNA sequence: TGCAGCGTTGAAGCCTCGGGGTCCCAGTACTTC.

J is TRBJ2-7 and V is TRBV30; 9 nucleotides match TRBD1. The CDR3 extends over 15 amino acids. Germline assignment: CDR1 GTSNPN and CDR2 SVGIG (reference sequence). V shed 4 bases, J shed 6 bases, and the junction held 13 bases outside the gene matches. CDR3 sequence: CAWTLPGTGSAEQYF. The DNA of the CDR3 is TGTGCCTGGACCCTCCCCGGGACAGGGAGTGCCGAGCAGTACTTC.

V and J are TRBV30 and TRBJ2-1, with D maybe TRBD1 (5 bases). Trimming removed 4 bases from V and 8 bases from J, with 18 bases in between. The germline gives CDR1 GTSNPN, CDR2 SVGIG (reference sequence). The CDR3 is 14 amino acids. CDR3 sequence reads: CAWTGYLVNDEQFF. CDR3 in DNA: TGTGCCTGGACAGGGTACCTAGTAAACGATGAGCAGTTCTTC.

The chain has TRBV13 and TRBJ1-2; the D gene is possibly TRBD1 (6 bases). The CDR3 length is 13 residues. V lost 0 bases, J lost 5 bases, and 7 bases lay in between. The V gene's germline CDR1 is PRHDT and CDR2 FYEKMQ (reference sequence). CDR3 protein: CASSLGQGYGYTF. The CDR3 coding sequence is TGTGCCAGCAGCTTAGGACAGGGTTATGGCTACACCTTC.

In its sample, this clone was seen a few times. The gene calls are TRBV30 and TRBJ2-7, with a tentative D call TRBD1 (5 bases). CDR3 length equals 13 residues. From germline, CDR1 is GTSNPN and CDR2 SVGIG (reference sequence). Trimming removed 1 base at V and 0 bases at J, with 7 bases between. The CDR3 spells CAWSDRSSYEQYF. CDR3 nucleotides: TGTGCCTGGAGTGACAGGAGCTCCTACGAGCAGTACTTC.

The chain employs TRBV19 and TRBJ1-2; TRBD1 might be the D (6 bases). Germline CDR1 reads LNHDA; CDR2 reads SQIVND (reference sequence). The V end lost 7 bases, the J end lost 7 bases, and 13 bases lay between the germline ends. CDR3 length equals 12 residues. CDR3 in amino acids: CASTTGAGGYTF. The CDR3 DNA reads TGTGCCAGTACGACGGGGGCCGGTGGCTACACCTTC. Full variable domain (rest looked up from reference TRBV19 and TRBJ1-2): DGGITQSPKYLFRKEGQNVTLSCEQNLNHDAMYWYRQDPGQGLRLIYYSQIVNDFQKGDIAEGYSVSREKKESFPLTVTSAQKNPTAFYLCASTTGAGGYTFGSGTRLTVV.

The sample holds a few counts of this clone. The chain couples TRBV7-6 to TRBJ2-5; D may match TRBD1 or TRBD2 (6 bases each). With 5 bases removed from V and 5 bases from J, the gap between germline ends came to 18 bases. This CDR3 has 15 amino acids. Per the germline V gene, CDR1 is SGHVS and CDR2 is FNYEAQ. Here the CDR3 DNA reads TGTGCCAGCAGCCCAGATGCCGGGGGCTGGGAGACCCAGTACTTC. Protein: CASSPDAGGWETQYF. Complete variable domain (other parts from reference TRBV7-6 and TRBJ2-5): GAGVSQSPRYKVTKRGQDVALRCDPISGHVSLYWYRQALGQGPEFLTYFNYEAQQDKSGLPNDRFSAERPEGSISTLTIQRTEQRDSAMYRCASSPDAGGWETQYFGPGTRLLVL.

The J gene is TRBJ2-4, the V gene TRBV27; D is perhaps TRBD1 or TRBD2 (5 bases each). Trimming took 5 bases from V and 0 from J, leaving 20 bases between them. The CDR3 consists of 18 residues. CDR1 is MNHEY, CDR2 SMNVEV, per germline (reference sequence). The CDR3 loop reads CASSILSRDLLAKNIQYF. As DNA, the CDR3 is TGTGCCAGCAGTATACTCTCTAGGGACCTCTTAGCCAAAAACATTCAGTACTTC.

This clone turned up a few times. This CDR3 is CSVGSLYGYTF. In nucleotides, the CDR3 is TGCAGCGTTGGTTCTCTCTATGGCTACACCTTC. The chain uses TRBV29-1 and TRBJ1-2; D uncertain. Trimming took off 4 bases at V and 4 bases at J, with 7 bases between the two ends. The CDR3 has 11 residues. Germline lookup yields CDR1 SQVTM and CDR2 ANQGSEA.

A single count supports this clone. This rearrangement joins TRBV11-2 to TRBJ2-1; D remains unclear. The V end was cut by 3 bases, the J end by 5 bases, with 8 bases between. In germline, CDR1 is SGHAT, CDR2 FQNNGV. The CDR3 contains 13 residues. This chain's CDR3 is CASSFGTNNEQFF. CDR3 coding DNA: TGTGCCAGCAGCTTCGGCACCAACAATGAGCAGTTCTTC.

The V gene is TRBV10-3, the J gene TRBJ2-1; 10 positions agree with TRBD2. Germline V gene data show CDR1 as ENHRY and CDR2 as SYGVKD. The CDR3 loop spans 15 amino acids. Losses at the gene ends were 2 bases for V and 2 bases for J; bases not matched to a gene: 0. CDR3 in amino acids: CAISELAGAYNEQFF. For the CDR3, the DNA is TGTGCCATCAGTGAGCTAGCGGGGGCCTACAATGAGCAGTTCTTC.

This clone occurred a few times. The chain uses TRBV25-1 and TRBJ1-1, with D unclear. Germline assignment: CDR1 MGHDK and CDR2 SYGVNS. The CDR3 has 12 residues. The ends were cut back, 0 bases at V and 4 bases at J, with 3 bases in the middle. The CDR3 bases are TGTGCCAGCAGTGAATACGGCACTGAAGCTTTCTTT. It is translated as CASSEYGTEAFF.

This rearrangement joins TRBV30 to TRBJ2-7; possibly TRBD2 for D (5 bases). This CDR3 spans 11 amino acids. From germline, CDR1 is GTSNPN and CDR2 SVGIG (reference sequence). V lost 4 bases and J 6 bases, leaving 10 bases between the germline ends. In DNA form, the CDR3 reads TGTGCCTGGAATGGAGGTAGCGAGCAGTACTTC. This encodes CAWNGGSEQYF.

This chain connects TRBV28 to TRBJ1-5, with TRBD1 identical over 7 bases. The junction had 2 bases not matched to a gene; V was cut back by 5 bases and J by 10 bases. CDR1 MDHEN and CDR2 SYDVKM come from the germline V gene. The CDR3 is made up of 11 amino acids. The CDR3 DNA reads TGTGCCAGCAGTCCAGGGGGACCCCAGCATTTT. It is translated as CASSPGGPQHF.

The J gene is TRBJ1-2, the V gene TRBV23-1; no reliable D call. TRBV23-1 is sorted into the ORF group, with uncertain function. V lost 1 base to trimming and J lost 6 bases, with 3 bases between them. The CDR3 totals 11 residues. In DNA, the CDR3 is TGCGCCAGCAGTCAATGCGATGGCTACACCTTC. Translation: CASSQCDGYTF.

This clone turned up a few times. The CDR3 spells CSVEDHGRSGGDTQYF. CDR3 sequence (DNA): TGCAGCGTTGAAGATCATGGTCGTAGCGGGGGGGATACGCAGTATTTT. This chain connects TRBV29-1 to TRBJ2-3; 10 bases are a match to TRBD2. Germline trimming cut 0 bases from V and 6 bases from J; bases unmatched to any gene: 9. The germline V gene has CDR1 SQVTM and CDR2 ANQGSEA. The CDR3 runs to 16 residues.

This rearrangement joins TRBV27 to TRBJ1-5; a weak D match, TRBD1 (6 bases). V shed 6 bases and J shed 1 base, with 16 bases lying between them. The CDR3 is made up of 16 amino acids. Germline values: CDR1 MNHEY, CDR2 SMNVEV (reference sequence). CDR3 in DNA: TGTGCCAGCAGGACGGAATACAGGGCCAGCAATCAGCCCCAGCATTTT. Translating gives CASRTEYRASNQPQHF.

The chain couples TRBV4-1 to TRBJ1-1, with a possible D match to TRBD1 (5 bases). Trimming left V 1 base short and J 1 base short, with 10 bases between. The CDR3 extends over 15 amino acids. Germline loops: CDR1 MGHRA, CDR2 YSYEKL. The CDR3 is CASSQVGTENTEAFF. Written as DNA, the CDR3 is TGCGCCAGCAGCCAAGTGGGGACGGAGAACACTGAAGCTTTCTTT.

The J gene is TRBJ2-7, the V gene TRBV7-9, with D unclear. Germline V lookup: CDR1 SEHNR, CDR2 FQNEAQ (reference sequence). The ends were cut back, 5 bases at V and 3 bases at J, with 23 bases in the middle. This CDR3 has 17 residues. CDR3 amino acids: CASSHPAARSVHYEQYF. DNA of the CDR3: TGTGCCAGCAGCCACCCCGCGGCACGGAGCGTTCACTACGAGCAGTACTTC.

This rearrangement joins TRBV15 to TRBJ2-3; D is uncertain. Trimming left V 0 bases short and J 4 bases short, with 5 bases between. The CDR3 has 13 residues. Germline V gene sequence: CDR1 LNHNV, CDR2 YYDKDF (reference sequence). The CDR3 coding sequence is TGTGCCACCAGCAGAGATAGTGCAGATACGCAGTATTTT. It yields the protein CATSRDSADTQYF.

This chain joins TRBV7-8 and TRBJ2-2; D gene uncertain. The CDR3 spans 13 residues. V was trimmed by 0 bases and J by 3 bases, leaving 2 bases between them. The germline V gene encodes CDR1 SGHVS and CDR2 FQNEAQ. The CDR3 bases are TGTGCCAGCAGCTTAGCAGACACCGGGGAGCTGTTTTTT. This sequence encodes CASSLADTGELFF.

This clone turned up a few times. Compared with germline, one end of the junction differs, possibly owing to a read error. The J gene is TRBJ1-2, the V gene TRBV7-2, with a tentative D call TRBD1 (6 bases). CDR1 is SGHTA, CDR2 FQGNSA, per germline. The CDR3 runs to 13 residues. Here the CDR3 reads CACSQGLTYGYTF. DNA for the CDR3: TGTGCCTGCAGCCAGGGGTTGACCTATGGCTACACCTTC.

This clone was observed a few times. The gene calls are TRBV7-9 and TRBJ1-5; D uncertain. Deletions cut 5 bases from V and 3 bases from J, with 5 bases between. The CDR3 is 12 residues long. Germline values: CDR1 SEHNR, CDR2 FQNEAQ (reference sequence). The CDR3 DNA sequence: TGTGCCAGCAGCCCTCACAATCAGCCCCAGCATTTT. Its translation: CASSPHNQPQHF. Based on the CDR3 plus reference TRBV7-9 and TRBJ1-5, the full variable domain is DTGVSQNPRHKITKRGQNVTFRCDPISEHNRLYWYRQTLGQGPEFLTYFQNEAQLEKSRLLSDRFSAERPKGSFSTLEIQRTEQGDSAMYLCASSPHNQPQHFGDGTRLSIL.

CDR3 sequence (DNA): TGTGCCACCAGCCAGAGGACACGGCAAGAGACCCAGTACTTC. This gives the protein CATSQRTRQETQYF. The J gene is TRBJ2-5, the V gene TRBV15; D possibly corresponds to TRBD1 (5 bases). Between the trimmed V and J ends, which lost 5 bases and 2 bases, there was a span of 12 bases. This CDR3 is built from 14 residues. The germline CDR1 and CDR2 sequences are LNHNV and YYDKDF (reference sequence).

The chain has TRBV7-9 and TRBJ2-7, with a weak D call TRBD2 (6 bases). V was cut by 1 base and J by 4 bases, with 17 bases left in between. The germline V gene encodes CDR1 SEHNR and CDR2 FQNEAQ (reference sequence). The CDR3 extends over 16 amino acids. The CDR3 reads CASSLDLAAGPYEQYF. For the CDR3, the DNA is TGTGCCAGCAGCTTAGACCTTGCCGCGGGACCTTACGAGCAGTACTTC.

The rearrangement links TRBV29-1 to TRBJ2-7; D tentatively fits TRBD1 or TRBD2 (5 bases each). CDR1 and CDR2 from the germline V gene are SQVTM and ANQGSEA. V lost 7 bases and J lost 0, with 10 bases in between. This CDR3 is built from 12 residues. CDR3 sequence (DNA): TGCAGCGCCTTTGGGACCTCCTACGAGCAGTACTTC. Its translation: CSAFGTSYEQYF.

J is TRBJ2-3 and V is TRBV25-1, with TRBD2 matching over 11 bases. V gave up 1 base and J gave up 4 bases; unmatched junction bases: 10. The CDR3 contains 18 residues. CDR1 and CDR2 (germline): MGHDK, SYGVNS. In nucleotides, the CDR3 is TGTGCCAGCAGTGAATTGGTAGCGGGGGGGCGAAATCCAGATACGCAGTATTTT. It codes for CASSELVAGGRNPDTQYF.